The rows below give T cell receptor beta chains drawn from one sample of a study of cytomegalovirus exposure and HLA in healthy donors. The table came from immunoSEQ multiplex PCR; TCRdb's copy has only in-frame clones and leaves some out. In the table there are approximately 120,000 clones, 89% of which are singletons. Specimen: PBMCs. These receptors were obtained from a woman aged 18-30 years in good health and CMV-seronegative. CDR3s include the opening cysteine and the closing phenylalanine or tryptophan. D genes are given only for firm matches. The size of a clone is reported for some rows only, either as once, few or many, or as a class for expanded clones.

J gene | D gene | V gene | clone size | CDR3 DNA | CDR3 protein
TRBJ2-5 | NA | TRBV28 | NA | TGTGCCAGTACGGACACAGAGACCCAGTACTTC | CASTDTETQYF
TRBJ1-1 | TRBD1 | TRBV15 | NA | TGTGCCACCAGCCCGACAGGGCAGAACACTGAAGCTTTCTTT | CATSPTGQNTEAFF
TRBJ1-1 | TRBD1 | TRBV9 | NA | TGTGCCAGCAGCACCGGGACAGGGAGGGACACTGAAGCTTTCTTT | CASSTGTGRDTEAFF
TRBJ1-2 | TRBD1 | TRBV28 | NA | TGTGCCAGCAGTGTAGCACCGGGACAGGGGTCTTATGGCTACACCTTC | CASSVAPGQGSYGYTF
TRBJ2-7 | TRBD1 | TRBV6-1 | NA | TGTGCCAGCAGAGGACAGGGAACCTACGAGCAGTACTTC | CASRGQGTYEQYF
TRBJ2-1 | TRBD2 | TRBV2 | once | TGTGCCAGCAGTCGCCTAGCGGGGGAGAACAATGAGCAGTTCTTC | CASSRLAGENNEQFF
TRBJ2-7 | TRBD1 | TRBV2 | few | TGTGCCAGCGGGACAGCCTACGAGCAGTACTTC | CASGTAYEQYF
TRBJ2-3 | TRBD2 | TRBV7-2 | NA | TGTGCCAGCAGCTTTGAGGGAGGGCCCCCAGATACGCAGTATTTT | CASSFEGGPPDTQYF
TRBJ2-1 | NA | TRBV29-1 | NA | TGCAGCGTTGGACTTAGGTACAATGAGCAGTTCTTC | CSVGLRYNEQFF
TRBJ1-2 | NA | TRBV6-5 | NA | TGTGCCAGCAGGTCTACCGGGAACTATGGCTACACCTTC | CASRSTGNYGYTF
TRBJ2-7 | TRBD2 | TRBV5-1 | NA | TGCGCCAGCAGCTCGGGACTAGAGAACGAGCAGTACTTC | CASSSGLENEQYF
TRBJ1-5 | NA | TRBV28 | NA | TGTGCCAGCAGTTTAATGACAGATTATAGCAATCAGCCCCAGCATTTT | CASSLMTDYSNQPQHF
TRBJ2-1 | NA | TRBV30 | NA | TGTGCCTTGACCCAGGGGAGCGCCTACAATGAGCAGTTCTTC | CALTQGSAYNEQFF
TRBJ1-4 | NA | TRBV7-2 | NA | TGTGCCAGCAGCGCCTACTTGGATGAAAAACTGTTTTTT | CASSAYLDEKLFF
TRBJ2-1 | TRBD2 | TRBV6-1 | NA | TGTGCCAGCATACTAGCGGGGGGCAATGAGCAGTTCTTC | CASILAGGNEQFF
TRBJ1-5 | NA | TRBV4-2 | NA | TGTGCCAGCAGCCAAGGACGGGGAGGTGGCCCCCCGCATTTT | CASSQGRGGGPPHF
TRBJ2-5 | TRBD1 | TRBV5-1 | once | TGCGCCAGCAGCTCCACGGGCGGACAGGGCCGCGGAGAGACCCAGTACTTC | CASSSTGGQGRGETQYF
TRBJ2-3 | TRBD2 | TRBV18 | NA | TGTGCCAGCCAAGTGGGGACTAGCACGGATACGCAGTATTTT | CASQVGTSTDTQYF
TRBJ2-7 | NA | TRBV27 | NA | TGTGCCAGCAGTTTAGCGGCCCCCATCGACGAGCAGTACTTC | CASSLAAPIDEQYF
TRBJ2-7 | TRBD2 | TRBV5-4 | NA | TGTGCCAGCACTACTGGGCTAGCGGGAGGGAGGAGGGAGCAGTACTTC | CASTTGLAGGRREQYF
TRBJ2-3 | TRBD2 | TRBV28 | once | TGTGCCAGCTACCCGCGGGGGGTGGGCACAGATACGCAGTATTTT | CASYPRGVGTDTQYF
TRBJ2-3 | TRBD2 | TRBV5-1 | NA | TGCGCCAGCAGCGGCCTGACTAGCGGAGGGGCAGATACGCAGTATTTT | CASSGLTSGGADTQYF
TRBJ1-4 | NA | TRBV4-3 | NA | TGCGCCAGCAGCCAAAGTCAAGGGGTTTGGGAAAAACTGTTTTTT | CASSQSQGVWEKLFF
TRBJ1-6 | NA | TRBV6-7 | NA | TGTGCCAGCAGTCAGGGTCTATTGTCACCCCTCCACTTT | CASSQGLLSPLHF
TRBJ2-1 | TRBD2 | TRBV15 | NA | TGTGCCACCAGCAGAGAGGATAGCGGGAGTAATAATGAGCAGTTCTTC | CATSREDSGSNNEQFF
TRBJ2-3 | TRBD2 | TRBV29-1 | NA | TGCAGCGTTGAACTAGCGGGGGGTACATACACAGATACGCAGTATTTT | CSVELAGGTYTDTQYF
TRBJ1-2 | TRBD1 | TRBV7-9 | NA | TGTGCCAGCAGCCGCCCCGGGACAGGGGAAGGCTACACCTTC | CASSRPGTGEGYTF
TRBJ2-1 | NA | TRBV5-1 | NA | TGCGCCAGCAGTGCCTGGGGGGAGCGGGACAATGAGCAGTTCTTC | CASSAWGERDNEQFF
TRBJ2-1 | TRBD2 | TRBV25-1 | NA | TGTGCCAGCAGTGGGGATAGCGGGGGGGGAAGGAATGAGCAGTTCTTC | CASSGDSGGGRNEQFF
TRBJ2-5 | TRBD2 | TRBV20-1 | NA | TGCAGTGTCAGCGGGATCGAGACCCAGTACTTC | CSVSGIETQYF
TRBJ2-1 | NA | TRBV19 | NA | TGTGCCAGTAGTATGAACTATTACAATGAGCAGTTCTTC | CASSMNYYNEQFF
TRBJ2-7 | NA | TRBV2 | NA | TGTGCCAGCACGCTGGCAGAGGGTTACGAGCAGTACTTC | CASTLAEGYEQYF
TRBJ1-2 | NA | TRBV6-5 | NA | TGTGCCAGCAGGGGGGGGTTCGGCTACACCTTC | CASRGGFGYTF
TRBJ2-6 | TRBD2 | TRBV13 | once | TGTGCCAGCAGCTTAGGCCTTTCGGGACTAGCGGGACTAAACTCTGGGGCCAACGTCCTGACTTTC | CASSLGLSGLAGLNSGANVLTF
TRBJ1-1 | NA | TRBV10-1 | NA | TGCGCCAGCACGGGTTTAGTCCCCGGGAAGAAGAACACTGAAGCTTTCTTT | CASTGLVPGKKNTEAFF
TRBJ2-1 | TRBD2 | TRBV11-2 | NA | TGTGCCAGCAGCTTGCCCAGCGGGAGGTCCTACAATGAGCAGTTCTTC | CASSLPSGRSYNEQFF
TRBJ2-1 | TRBD1 | TRBV20-1 | NA | TGCAGAACTTCAGGGGGCAGTGAGCAGTTCTTC | CRTSGGSEQFF
TRBJ1-2 | NA | TRBV7-8 | few | TGTGCCAGCAGCCCAAGGGGGGGTGGCTACACCTTC | CASSPRGGGYTF
TRBJ2-1 | NA | TRBV5-1 | NA | TGCGCCAGCAGCCTGGCGGAGGACGCCAGCCATGAGCAGTTCTTC | CASSLAEDASHEQFF
TRBJ2-2 | TRBD1 | TRBV5-1 | once | TGCGCCAGCAGTTATGGGACAGAGAACACCGGGGAGCTGTTTTTT | CASSYGTENTGELFF
TRBJ2-5 | TRBD2 | TRBV11-2 | NA | TGTGCCAGCGGAAGGACTAGCGGGAGGCTGGAGACCCAGTACTTC | CASGRTSGRLETQYF
TRBJ2-1 | TRBD2 | TRBV30 | NA | TGTGCCTGGAGCTTGAGCGGGAAGTTCTATGAGCAGTTCTTC | CAWSLSGKFYEQFF
TRBJ2-3 | TRBD2 | TRBV9 | NA | TGTGCCAGCAGCACTACTAGCGGGAGATCGAATACGCAGTATTTT | CASSTTSGRSNTQYF
TRBJ2-7 | NA | TRBV28 | NA | TGTGCCAGCAGCTCCGGCGGGGTGACCGGCTACGAGCAGTACTTC | CASSSGGVTGYEQYF
TRBJ2-1 | NA | TRBV7-7 | NA | TGTGCCAGCAGCCTATTAGACAGGATCAATGAGCAGTTCTTC | CASSLLDRINEQFF
TRBJ2-7 | TRBD2 | TRBV25-1 | NA | TGTGCCAGCAGTGAATCCCTGGGCGGGAGCTACGAGCAGTACTTC | CASSESLGGSYEQYF
TRBJ2-4 | NA | TRBV10-1 | NA | TGCGCCAGCAGTGAGGTCCGGAGGGGAGGCGAAAACATTCAGTACTTC | CASSEVRRGGENIQYF
TRBJ1-5 | TRBD1 | TRBV27 | NA | TGTGCCAGCAGTTTATACAGGGGGGGCAGCAATCAGCCCCAGCATTTT | CASSLYRGGSNQPQHF
TRBJ1-3 | NA | TRBV15 | once | TGTGCCACCAGCGGGAGGGGACGGGTCTCTGGAAACACCATATATTTT | CATSGRGRVSGNTIYF
TRBJ2-1 | NA | TRBV30 | NA | TGTGCCTGGAGTGTTAATACTCCATACAATGAGCAGTTCTTC | CAWSVNTPYNEQFF
TRBJ2-7 | NA | TRBV7-8 | NA | TGTGCCAGCAGCTCTCGGACAAGAGACTACGAGCAGTACTTC | CASSSRTRDYEQYF
TRBJ2-2 | NA | TRBV6-5 | NA | TGTGCCAGCAGTAAATTAGCAGGGACCGGGGAGCTGTTTTTT | CASSKLAGTGELFF
TRBJ2-7 | NA | TRBV28 | NA | TGTGCCAGCAGACCAGGGGGGAGTATCTACGAGCAGTACTTC | CASRPGGSIYEQYF
TRBJ2-1 | NA | TRBV7-2 | NA | TGTGCCAGCAGCCCTAATACTAGTCCCTCCAATGAGCAGTTCTTC | CASSPNTSPSNEQFF
TRBJ1-5 | NA | TRBV5-5 | once | TGTGCCAGCAGTATTGCCCCCGAGGGTCAGCCCCAGCATTTT | CASSIAPEGQPQHF